The 14 T cell receptor beta chains below all came from one sample that was sequenced in a study of cytomegalovirus exposure and HLA in healthy donors. It was with 60 Vbeta and 13 Jbeta primers that the PCR ran. The repertoire was sequenced with immunoSEQ multiplex PCR; TCRdb's copy has only in-frame clones and lacks some. Of fewer than 200,000 clones in the sample, about 9% are singletons; the top ten hold less than 1.5%. Sequencing was done on a sample of PBMCs. These receptor sequences come from a woman aged 25 to 39 in good health and CMV-seropositive.

The J gene is TRBJ2-2, the V gene TRBV6-6, with D possibly matching TRBD1 (5 bases). The V end lost 7 bases, the J end lost 4 bases, and 13 bases lay between the germline ends. Germline V gene sequence: CDR1 MNHNY, CDR2 SVGAGI (reference sequence). The CDR3 sequence is 14 residues long. The CDR3 here is CASKSTGVTGELFF. DNA for the CDR3: TGTGCCAGCAAAAGTACAGGCGTCACCGGGGAGCTGTTTTTT.

There are a few counts of this clone. CDR3 DNA: TGTGCCAGCCAAGGGGGCCAAGAGACCCAGTACTTC. This encodes CASQGGQETQYF. This chain connects TRBV7-9 to TRBJ2-5; tentatively, D is TRBD1 (6 bases). The CDR3 runs to 12 residues. Germline V gene data show CDR1 as SEHNR and CDR2 as FQNEAQ (reference sequence). Between the trimmed V and J ends, which lost 8 bases and 1 base, there was a span of 8 bases.

The V call is TRBV30, the J call TRBJ2-6, with 9 bases lining up with TRBD2. The CDR3 is 22 amino acids. From germline, CDR1 is GTSNPN and CDR2 SVGIG (reference sequence). The V segment lost 2 bases and the J segment 0 bases; nucleotides outside the gene matches: 20. Here the CDR3 reads CAWSPPGRWGGLAISGANVLTF. In DNA form, the CDR3 reads TGTGCCTGGAGTCCCCCGGGACGGTGGGGCGGACTAGCGATCTCTGGGGCCAACGTCCTGACTTTC.

CDR3 nucleotide sequence: TGTGCCAGCAGCAGAGAGCGGGGGGGGCACAATGAGCAGTTCTTC. Protein product: CASSRERGGHNEQFF. The chain joins TRBV7-3 to TRBJ2-1; TRBD2 matches 10 bases. The germline V gene encodes CDR1 SGHTA and CDR2 FQGTGA. The junction had 6 bases not matched to a gene; V was cut back by 5 bases and J by 5 bases. The CDR3 is made up of 15 amino acids.

The J gene is TRBJ2-5, the V gene TRBV6-1; unclear D gene. The germline V gene has CDR1 MNHNS and CDR2 SASEGT. The CDR3 covers 13 residues. Trimming took off 6 bases at V and 7 bases at J, with 15 bases between the two ends. CDR3 nucleotide sequence: TGTGCCAGCAGCATCGACGGAGATGCGACCCAGTACTTC. This sequence encodes CASSIDGDATQYF.

V usage is TRBV2 and J usage is TRBJ1-2; the D is unclear. The CDR3 has 11 amino acids. Trimming took 4 bases from V and 8 from J, leaving 8 bases between them. From germline, CDR1 is SNHLY and CDR2 FYNNEI. The chain's CDR3 is CASSVREGYTF. CDR3 nucleotide sequence: TGTGCCAGCAGTGTACGCGAGGGCTACACCTTC.

The gene calls are TRBV27 and TRBJ2-2; 10 bases are a match to TRBD1. This CDR3 region has 18 residues. CDR1 and CDR2 from the germline V gene are MNHEY and SMNVEV (reference sequence). V shed 4 bases and J 5 bases; nucleotides not matched to a gene: 13. In DNA, the CDR3 is TGTGCCAGCAGTTCGATGCAAACCGGGACAGGGGAAACCGGGGAGCTGTTTTTT. This translates into CASSSMQTGTGETGELFF.

V gene TRBV2 combines with J gene TRBJ1-6, with 8 bases that match TRBD1. CDR1 is SNHLY and CDR2 is FYNNEI in the germline V gene. CDR3 length equals 14 residues. V gave up 5 bases and J gave up 7 bases; unmatched junction bases: 4. In nucleotides, the CDR3 is TGTGCCAGCAGTCGGACAGGGATCAATTCACCCCTCCACTTT. As protein: CASSRTGINSPLHF.

This clone came up a few times. This chain uses TRBV5-1 with TRBJ2-1, with 8 bases lining up with TRBD1. This CDR3 region has 18 residues. Germline lookup yields CDR1 SGHRS and CDR2 YFSETQ. Trimming cost V 4 bases and J 1 base; bases outside gene matches: 13. This CDR3 is CASSRSGVGTGSYNEQFF. As DNA, the CDR3 is TGCGCCAGCAGCAGGTCCGGAGTTGGGACAGGTTCCTACAATGAGCAGTTCTTC.

This clone was found a few times. The CDR3 bases are TGTGCCAGCAGCCAAGACGGGTGGGGGCGCTCCTACGAGCAGTACTTC. This sequence encodes CASSQDGWGRSYEQYF. V gene TRBV4-2 combines with J gene TRBJ2-5, with TRBD1 as a possible D gene (6 bases). The DNA end lines up better with TRBJ2-7; the J call may be wrong. This CDR3 region has 16 residues. Germline assignment: CDR1 LGHNA and CDR2 YNFKEQ.

This clone has more than one count but fewer than ten. This rearrangement joins TRBV27 to TRBJ2-7; 8 bases line up with TRBD2. The CDR3 sequence is 15 residues long. V dropped 3 bases and J dropped 4; count of bases not matched to a gene: 8. Germline CDR1 MNHEY, CDR2 SMNVEV (reference sequence). The CDR3 is CASSLGGLGRYEQYF. As DNA, the CDR3 is TGTGCCAGCAGTTTGGGGGGACTAGGGCGGTACGAGCAGTACTTC.

With regard to this clone: Other DNA sequences in the same sample also yield this CDR3. The rearrangement uses TRBV7-8 and TRBJ2-7, with D perhaps matching TRBD1 (6 bases). The CDR3 consists of 12 residues. In germline, CDR1 is SGHVS, CDR2 FQNEAQ. Between the trimmed V and J ends, which lost 1 base and 7 bases, there was a span of 8 bases. The CDR3 bases are TGTGCCAGCAGCTTAGTCAGGGGAGAGCAGTACTTC. Protein: CASSLVRGEQYF.

This chain joins TRBV6-1 and TRBJ1-5, with D hard to call. CDR1 and CDR2 from the germline V gene are MNHNS and SASEGT. Trimming cost V 1 base and J 0 bases, with 10 bases left between them. This CDR3 is built from 16 residues. CDR3 loop: CASSEGARHSNQPQHF. As DNA, the CDR3 is TGTGCCAGCAGTGAAGGGGCGAGACATAGCAATCAGCCCCAGCATTTT.

This sequence joins TRBV5-1 and TRBJ1-2; D remains unclear. The germline V gene encodes CDR1 SGHRS and CDR2 YFSETQ. The V and J ends lost 3 bases and 0 bases respectively, with 9 bases between them. This CDR3 region has 14 residues. The CDR3 coding sequence is TGCGCCAGCAGCTGGCTCACGACTAACTATGGCTACACCTTC. Amino acid sequence: CASSWLTTNYGYTF.